This passage covers 29 T cell receptor beta chains from one sample sequenced in a study of blood T cell repertoires in COVID-19. Clones were read by immunoSEQ multiplex PCR, and TCRdb kept only the in-frame ones, dropping some. The sample has 250,000 to 300,000 clones, approximately 90% seen once. The specimen sequenced was peripheral blood. The receptors here all came from a woman in her thirties or forties who had recovered from COVID-19.

The chain carries TRBV30 and TRBJ2-3, with 8 bases lining up with TRBD2. V shed 4 bases, J shed 6 bases, and the junction held 6 bases outside the gene matches. Germline V gene lookup returns CDR1 GTSNPN and CDR2 SVGIG (reference sequence). The CDR3 has 13 residues. This CDR3 reads CAWNSGGGDTQYF. The CDR3 nucleotides read TGTGCCTGGAACAGCGGGGGTGGGGATACGCAGTATTTT.

In this sample, this clone turned up a few times. The chain combines TRBV6-5 with TRBJ1-3; D is uncertain. Germline CDR1 MNHEY, CDR2 SVGAGI. The CDR3 extends over 16 amino acids. V lost 4 bases and J 2 bases, leaving 15 bases between the germline ends. This chain's CDR3 is CASSSRGVIPGNTIYF. In DNA, the CDR3 is TGTGCCAGCAGTTCCCGGGGAGTGATCCCTGGAAACACCATATATTTT.

This chain connects TRBV5-4 to TRBJ1-2; D ambiguous. CDR1 and CDR2 (germline): SGHNT, YYREEE (reference sequence). CDR3 length: 13 residues. V was cut by 1 base and J by 13 bases, with 17 bases left in between. CDR3: CASSLNIPASFTF. The CDR3 DNA reads as TGTGCCAGCAGCTTGAACATTCCTGCCTCGTTCACCTTC.

This chain links TRBV6-2 or TRBV6-3 with TRBJ2-4; no clear D gene. CDR3 length equals 15 residues. V gave up 5 bases and J gave up 0 bases, with 11 bases separating them. Germline V gene lookup returns CDR1 MNHEY and CDR2 SVGEGT. CDR3 loop: CASSHPDIAKNIQYF. The CDR3 coding sequence is TGTGCCAGCAGTCACCCCGACATAGCCAAAAACATTCAGTACTTC.

The chain uses TRBV27 and TRBJ2-1, with a possible D match to TRBD1 (5 bases). There are 13 residues in the CDR3. CDR1 is MNHEY, CDR2 SMNVEV, per germline (reference sequence). V lost 7 bases, J lost 0 bases, and 7 bases lay in between. CDR3 in amino acids: CASKRGSYNEQFF. CDR3 bases: TGTGCCAGCAAAAGGGGCTCCTACAATGAGCAGTTCTTC.

The chain links TRBV13 to TRBJ2-1; TRBD2 matches at 9 bases. Germline CDR1 reads PRHDT; CDR2 reads FYEKMQ (reference sequence). There are 18 residues in the CDR3. V dropped 5 bases and J dropped 1; count of bases not matched to a gene: 12. The CDR3 loop is CASSPRLSGRASYNEQFF. CDR3 bases: TGTGCCAGCAGCCCCCGCCTTAGCGGGAGAGCGTCCTACAATGAGCAGTTCTTC.

J is TRBJ2-7 and V is TRBV29-1; 9 bases are a match to TRBD1. Germline trimming cut 4 bases from V and 6 bases from J; bases unmatched to any gene: 4. Per germline, CDR1 SQVTM and CDR2 ANQGSEA. The CDR3 has 12 residues. CDR3 residues: CSVGQQGAEQYF. CDR3 sequence (DNA): TGCAGCGTTGGGCAACAGGGGGCCGAGCAGTACTTC.

This clone was observed a handful of times. The chain recombines TRBV4-3 with TRBJ1-6; D not certain. Germline CDR1 reads LGHNA; CDR2 reads YSLEER. The CDR3 sequence is 15 residues long. The V gene lost 1 base and the J gene lost 7 bases, with 11 bases spanning the gap. CDR3 protein: CASSQVGRNNSPLHF. CDR3 in DNA: TGCGCCAGCAGCCAAGTGGGCAGGAACAATTCACCCCTCCACTTT.

The chain links TRBV19 to TRBJ1-1; weak D call: TRBD1 (6 bases). The V gene lost 3 bases and the J gene lost 4 bases, with 12 bases spanning the gap. Germline assignment: CDR1 LNHDA and CDR2 SQIVND (reference sequence). CDR3 length equals 14 residues. The CDR3 DNA follows: TGTGCCAGTAGTATTCTTGGGGGGGCCACTGAAGCTTTCTTT. Protein sequence: CASSILGGATEAFF.

This chain joins TRBV2 and TRBJ2-1; 10 bases agree with TRBD2. The germline gives CDR1 SNHLY, CDR2 FYNNEI. J was trimmed by 9 bases and V by 8 bases; bases with no gene match: 10. The CDR3 sequence is 14 residues long. The CDR3 reads CASLGSGRAGEQFF. In DNA, the CDR3 is TGTGCCAGCCTCGGGAGCGGGAGGGCGGGTGAGCAGTTCTTC.

This clone was seen a single time. The V call is TRBV2, the J call TRBJ1-6, with D perhaps matching TRBD1 (6 bases). V was clipped by 6 bases and J by 10 bases, with 10 bases between them. Germline lookup yields CDR1 SNHLY and CDR2 FYNNEI. This CDR3 has 12 residues. The DNA for the CDR3 is TGTGCCAGCAGGGGAGGGGGATCACCCCTCCACTTT. This encodes CASRGGGSPLHF.

This clone has only one observation. The chain couples TRBV27 to TRBJ1-6; 8 nucleotides match TRBD1. There are 15 residues in the CDR3. Germline V gene data show CDR1 as MNHEY and CDR2 as SMNVEV (reference sequence). V lost 3 bases to trimming and J lost 10 bases; unmatched junction nucleotides: 8. CDR3 protein: CASSFGQGAGSPLHF. For the CDR3, the DNA is TGTGCCAGCAGTTTTGGGCAGGGGGCCGGGTCACCCCTCCACTTT.

The sample holds one count of this clone. This chain joins TRBV11-2 and TRBJ1-3, with 9 bases matching TRBD1. The CDR3 is 16 amino acids. Losses at the gene ends were 4 bases for V and 5 bases for J; bases not matched to a gene: 9. The germline gives CDR1 SGHAT, CDR2 FQNNGV. This chain's CDR3 is CASSSFGDRVRNTIYF. The CDR3, as DNA: TGTGCCAGCAGCTCCTTCGGGGACAGGGTGAGAAACACCATATATTTT.

This chain connects TRBV7-3 to TRBJ1-2; 10 positions match TRBD1. J gave up 2 bases and V 4 bases, and 10 bases lay outside the gene matches. The CDR3 runs 17 residues. The germline V gene encodes CDR1 SGHTA and CDR2 FQGTGA. CDR3 loop: CASSSPTGGQPNYGYTF. CDR3 DNA: TGTGCCAGCAGCTCCCCGACAGGGGGCCAACCCAACTATGGCTACACCTTC. Using reference TRBV7-3 and TRBJ1-2 for the parts outside the CDR3, the full variable domain is GAGVSQTPSNKVTEKGKYVELRCDPISGHTALYWYRQSLGQGPEFLIYFQGTGAADDSGLPNDRFFAVRPEGSVSTLKIQRTERGDSAVYLCASSSPTGGQPNYGYTFGSGTRLTVV.

V gene TRBV7-6 combines with J gene TRBJ2-5, with 9 nucleotides matching TRBD1. Germline-derived CDR1 and CDR2 are SGHVS and FNYEAQ. Germline trimming cut 5 bases from V and 2 bases from J; bases unmatched to any gene: 9. This CDR3 contains 16 residues. This CDR3 reads CASSRGQGTPQETQYF. CDR3 in DNA: TGTGCCAGCAGCCGAGGACAGGGGACCCCACAAGAGACCCAGTACTTC.

The V call is TRBV7-3, the J call TRBJ2-5; 10 positions match TRBD2. The J segment lost 5 bases and the V segment lost 9 bases, leaving 9 bases of the junction unmatched. The CDR3 sequence is 14 residues long. Germline CDR1 and CDR2: SGHTA and FQGTGA. This CDR3 reads CARRFSGRRETQYF. In nucleotides, the CDR3 is TGTGCCAGAAGATTTAGCGGGAGGAGGGAGACCCAGTACTTC.

This clone was picked up one time. V is TRBV4-3 and J is TRBJ2-1, with 16 bases lining up with TRBD2. The ends lost 4 bases at V and 7 bases at J; junction bases unmatched: 4. The CDR3 runs 16 residues. Germline V lookup: CDR1 LGHNA, CDR2 YSLEER. This chain's CDR3 is CASSPGLAGGGNEQFF. As DNA, the CDR3 is TGCGCCAGCAGCCCGGGACTAGCGGGAGGGGGGAATGAGCAGTTCTTC.

In this sample, this clone turned up once. V and J are TRBV24-1 and TRBJ2-7; 9 bases match TRBD1. The V gene end was trimmed by 8 bases and the J gene end by 9 bases; junction bases not matched to a gene: 13. This CDR3 contains 14 residues. CDR1 is KGHDR and CDR2 is SFDVKD in the germline V gene. DNA of the CDR3: TGTGCCACCAAGAATGGGACAGGGACCCCTGTGCAGTACGTC. It yields the protein CATKNGTGTPVQYV.

This rearrangement joins TRBV4-1 to TRBJ1-2; a possible D gene is TRBD1 (5 bases). The CDR3 covers 15 residues. The germline V and J ends were trimmed by 0 bases and 5 bases, with 13 bases remaining between them. CDR1 and CDR2 (germline): MGHRA, YSYEKL. This chain's CDR3 is CASSQEGQIAYGYTF. The CDR3 bases are TGCGCCAGCAGCCAAGAGGGGCAGATTGCTTATGGCTACACCTTC.

This chain joins TRBV16 and TRBJ2-1; no clear D. The ends were cut back, 2 bases at V and 10 bases at J, with 18 bases in the middle. The germline V gene has CDR1 KGHSY and CDR2 FQNENV. The CDR3 is 15 amino acids. DNA for the CDR3: TGTGCCAGCAGCCAACCCGAGGCCTCCCGTGGGGAGCAGTTCTTC. This gives the protein CASSQPEASRGEQFF.

This chain links TRBV18 with TRBJ2-3; weak D call: TRBD2 (6 bases). The CDR3 is made up of 16 amino acids. Germline-derived CDR1 and CDR2 are KGHSH and LQKENI. V lost 0 bases and J 2 bases, leaving 12 bases between the germline ends. Here the CDR3 reads CASSPPGGVDTDTQYF. In nucleotides, the CDR3 is TGTGCCAGCTCACCACCGGGCGGGGTCGACACAGATACGCAGTATTTT.

This clone has a single count. The chain combines TRBV19 with TRBJ1-1; 7 bases are a match to TRBD1. J was trimmed by 1 base and V by 4 bases; bases with no gene match: 18. This CDR3 region has 19 residues. Germline V gene data show CDR1 as LNHDA and CDR2 as SQIVND (reference sequence). The CDR3 coding sequence is TGTGCCAGTAGTAGCGGAATCTTGGGCCGGGACAGACGGAACACTGAAGCTTTCTTT. Translating gives CASSSGILGRDRRNTEAFF.

The V and J genes are TRBV18 and TRBJ2-7, with 8 bases fitting TRBD2. The germline CDR1 and CDR2 sequences are KGHSH and LQKENI. The CDR3 is made up of 14 amino acids. V lost 3 bases to trimming and J lost 7 bases; unmatched junction nucleotides: 8. The DNA of the CDR3 is TGTGCCAGCTCACCGTCTTCTAGCGGGTGGGAGCAGTACGTC. This codes for CASSPSSSGWEQYV.

J is TRBJ2-5 and V is TRBV11-2; possible D gene TRBD1, 6 bases. The CDR3 length is 17 residues. Germline V gene lookup returns CDR1 SGHAT and CDR2 FQNNGV. The ends were cut back, 5 bases at V and 0 bases at J, with 19 bases in the middle. The CDR3 is CASSPGRVQGYQETQYF. For the CDR3, the DNA is TGTGCCAGCAGCCCCGGGCGGGTGCAGGGGTACCAAGAGACCCAGTACTTC. Together with reference TRBV11-2 and TRBJ2-5, the CDR3 gives the full variable domain: EAGVAQSPRYKIIEKRQSVAFWCNPISGHATLYWYQQILGQGPKLLIQFQNNGVVDDSQLPKDRFSAERLKGVDSTLKIQPAKLEDSAVYLCASSPGRVQGYQETQYFGPGTRLLVL.

V and J are TRBV7-3 and TRBJ2-2, with D tentatively TRBD2 (6 bases). V gave up 5 bases and J gave up 4 bases, with 14 bases separating them. Germline-derived CDR1 and CDR2 are SGHTA and FQGTGA. The CDR3 sequence is 15 residues long. CDR3 DNA: TGTGCCAGCAGCCCCGACGCGACTAGCACCGGGGAGCTGTTTTTT. This sequence encodes CASSPDATSTGELFF.

The rearrangement uses TRBV15 and TRBJ2-5; TRBD2 agrees at 15 bases. Germline CDR1 LNHNV, CDR2 YYDKDF (reference sequence). The CDR3 is 18 residues long. The V gene end was trimmed by 1 base and the J gene end by 5 bases; junction bases not matched to a gene: 8. The CDR3 sequence: CATSRGRTSGRVGETQYF. CDR3 bases: TGTGCCACCAGCAGAGGCAGGACTAGCGGGAGGGTGGGGGAGACCCAGTACTTC.

The chain carries TRBV6-2 or TRBV6-3 and TRBJ1-5; possible D gene TRBD1, 5 bases. Germline CDR1 reads MNHEY; CDR2 reads SVGEGT. The CDR3 runs 17 residues. V was cut by 5 bases and J by 1 base, with 18 bases left in between. CDR3: CASSKEPRVDSNQPQHF. The DNA for the CDR3 is TGTGCCAGCAGTAAAGAGCCCAGGGTGGACAGCAATCAGCCCCAGCATTTT.

The chain links TRBV7-2 to TRBJ2-1; 7 bases line up with TRBD1. Germline V CDR1 and CDR2: SGHTA, FQGNSA. This CDR3 spans 17 amino acids. J lost 0 bases, V lost 5 bases, and 10 bases had no gene match. This CDR3 is CASSQRGQRSSYNEQFF. The CDR3 DNA is TGTGCCAGCAGCCAGAGGGGGCAGAGGAGCTCCTACAATGAGCAGTTCTTC.

The gene calls are TRBV9 and TRBJ2-5; TRBD2 matches at 10 bases. Trimming took 2 bases from V and 5 from J; bases not matched to a gene: 12. Looked up from germline, CDR1 is SGDLS and CDR2 is YYNGEE. The CDR3 is made up of 17 amino acids. This chain's CDR3 is CASSVGASGSQVETQYF. CDR3 coding DNA: TGTGCCAGCAGCGTGGGGGCTAGCGGGAGTCAAGTGGAGACCCAGTACTTC.